This TCR beta chain was identified during a study of OX40 agonist ivuxolimab in advanced cancers. Study at large: Patients' therapy was ivuxolimab, an antibody that acts as an agonist of OX40 (CD134). Patients were treated with intravenous ivuxolimab, dosed at 0.01 to 10 mg/kg and infused every 2 weeks. Study observations and caveats: Normalized expansion of T-cell clones was also low for some nonresponders.

Profiling relied on immunoSEQ multiplex PCR, and the TCRdb table lists in-frame clones only, not all of them. The sample gives tens of thousands of clones, 70% to 90% of which show up once; around 1.8% is in the top ten. CDR3 size: 11 residues. Germline V CDR1 and CDR2: MNHNS, SASEGT. Note on this clone: Its cognate antigen is unknown.

Material: CD4+ or CD8+ T cells sorted from blood, obtained in a trial of the OX40 agonist ivuxolimab. The receptor comes from an adult with an advanced solid tumor such as melanoma, head and neck, liver or kidney cancer. The rearrangement joins TRBV6-1 to TRBJ2-5, with D tentatively TRBD2 (6 bases). The DNA end favors TRBJ2-7, so the J call may be wrong. The CDR3 reads CASRGTYEQYF. The CDR3 region has the DNA TGTGCCAGCCGGGGGACCTACGAGCAGTACTTC.